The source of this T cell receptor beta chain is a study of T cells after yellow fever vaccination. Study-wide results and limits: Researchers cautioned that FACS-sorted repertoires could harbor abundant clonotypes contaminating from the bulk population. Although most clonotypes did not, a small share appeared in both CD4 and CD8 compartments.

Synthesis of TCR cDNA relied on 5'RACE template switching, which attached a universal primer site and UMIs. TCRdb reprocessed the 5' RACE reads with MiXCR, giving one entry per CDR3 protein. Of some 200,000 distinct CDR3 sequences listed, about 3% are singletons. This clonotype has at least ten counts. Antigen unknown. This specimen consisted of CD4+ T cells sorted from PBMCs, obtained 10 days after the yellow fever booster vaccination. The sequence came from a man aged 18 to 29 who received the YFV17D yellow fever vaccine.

For the CDR3, the DNA is TGTGCCAGCAGCCCGAAACCGGGACAGGGTAGAGATACGCAGTATTTT. Translated: CASSPKPGQGRDTQYF. The chain joins TRBV5-4 to TRBJ2-3; TRBD1 agrees at 9 bases. Trimming at V came to 4 bases and at J to 5 bases, leaving 11 bases not matched to a gene. The germline V gene has CDR1 SGHNT and CDR2 YYREEE (reference sequence). The CDR3 runs 16 residues. The full variable domain, completed using reference TRBV5-4 and TRBJ2-3, is ETGVTQSPTHLIKTRGQQVTLRCSSQSGHNTVSWYQQALGQGPQFIFQYYREEENGRGNFPPRFSGLQFPNYSSELNVNALELDDSALYLCASSPKPGQGRDTQYFGPGTRLTVL.